These 12 T cell receptor beta chains were sequenced from one sample in a study of blood T cells in healthy people across ages. It was with a sample-barcoded 5' primer and a J-beta primer mix that a second PCR of about 7 to 12 cycles was run. TCRdb re-called the 5' RACE reads with MiXCR, one entry per CDR3 protein. The profile shows roughly 830,000 distinct CDR3 sequences, 55% to 65% of them singletons. Source material: blood. Receptors were obtained from a man aged 25-40 years in good health.

This sequence joins TRBV28 and TRBJ2-7, with 9 bases matching TRBD2. After removal of 5 bases from V and 5 bases from J, the junction contained 25 bases not matched to a gene. Germline values: CDR1 MDHEN, CDR2 SYDVKM. The CDR3 sequence is 20 residues long. The CDR3 region is CASSGSGLRGGLFNHHEQYF. The CDR3, as DNA: TGTGCCAGCAGTGGCTCAGGTTTGCGGGGGGGCCTGTTTAATCACCACGAGCAGTACTTC.

The V call is TRBV20-1, the J call TRBJ1-1, with D hard to call. The CDR3 runs 13 residues. The V gene's germline CDR1 is DFQATT and CDR2 SNEGSKA (reference sequence). V was clipped by 4 bases and J by 6 bases, with 15 bases between them. In nucleotides, the CDR3 is TGCAGTGCTAATAGCCGGAGCGGTGCTGAAGCTTTCTTT. Protein product: CSANSRSGAEAFF.

The chain recombines TRBV7-2 with TRBJ2-5, with 11 bases that match TRBD2. Per germline, CDR1 SGHTA and CDR2 FQGNSA. This CDR3 contains 15 residues. V shed 5 bases, J shed 2 bases, and the junction held 4 bases outside the gene matches. The CDR3 reads CASSDGTSGQETQYF. CDR3 bases: TGTGCCAGCAGCGACGGGACTAGCGGACAAGAGACCCAGTACTTC.

This clonotype was seen once. The chain uses TRBV20-1 and TRBJ2-3; 10 bases map to TRBD2. The J segment lost 4 bases and the V segment lost 3 bases, leaving 7 bases of the junction unmatched. In germline, CDR1 is DFQATT, CDR2 SNEGSKA (reference sequence). The CDR3 is made up of 15 amino acids. DNA of the CDR3: TGCAGTGCTAGTTTAAGCGGGGGGGCCTCAGATACGCAGTATTTT. It encodes CSASLSGGASDTQYF.

In this sample, this clonotype turned up once. A clone one base away is much larger, so this may be a read error. CDR3 region: CSESGTGGEAQYF. The CDR3 nucleotides are TGCAGTGAGTCGGGGACAGGCGGGGAGGCCCAGTACTTC. V and J are TRBV20-1 and TRBJ2-5, with 8 bases identical to TRBD1. V shed 7 bases and J 9 bases; nucleotides not matched to a gene: 13. Germline V gene lookup returns CDR1 DFQATT and CDR2 SNEGSKA (reference sequence). The CDR3 spans 13 residues.

V is TRBV5-5 and J is TRBJ2-3, with 8 bases aligning to TRBD1. CDR3 size: 15 residues. Germline trimming cut 8 bases from V and 2 bases from J; bases unmatched to any gene: 10. Germline assignment: CDR1 SGHKS and CDR2 YYEKEE (reference sequence). The CDR3 sequence is CASTRTGTPTDTQYF. The CDR3, as DNA: TGTGCCAGTACCCGGACAGGGACACCCACAGATACGCAGTATTTT.

This clonotype was seen a handful of times. V usage is TRBV5-1 and J usage is TRBJ2-5; no clear D. This CDR3 contains 13 residues. Germline V lookup: CDR1 SGHRS, CDR2 YFSETQ. Between the trimmed V and J ends, which lost 3 bases and 3 bases, there was a span of 9 bases. CDR3 region: CASSYGAEETQYF. The CDR3 DNA is TGCGCCAGCAGCTACGGCGCAGAAGAGACCCAGTACTTC.

The rearrangement uses TRBV28 and TRBJ2-1, with D unresolved. V gave up 4 bases and J gave up 7 bases, with 17 bases separating them. In germline, CDR1 is MDHEN, CDR2 SYDVKM. This CDR3 comprises 15 residues. The CDR3 protein is CASSSTPDRSNEQFF. CDR3 nucleotide sequence: TGTGCCAGCAGTTCGACGCCGGATCGCTCAAATGAGCAGTTCTTC.

The chain couples TRBV15 to TRBJ2-4, with D tentatively TRBD1 (5 bases). CDR1 and CDR2 from the germline V gene are LNHNV and YYDKDF (reference sequence). There are 15 residues in the CDR3. Trimming stripped 0 bases from V and 6 bases from J, with 12 bases between. The DNA of the CDR3 is TGTGCCACCAGCAGAGATAAAGGGGAAGGAAACATTCAGTACTTC. Encoded protein: CATSRDKGEGNIQYF.

The chain carries TRBV2 and TRBJ2-3; TRBD2 matches 8 bases. This CDR3 is built from 14 residues. CDR1 is SNHLY, CDR2 FYNNEI, per germline. V shed 6 bases, J shed 8 bases, and the junction held 10 bases outside the gene matches. The chain's CDR3 is CASRGGLAGGTQYF. The CDR3 DNA sequence: TGTGCCAGCAGAGGTGGACTTGCGGGAGGTACGCAGTATTTT. The entire variable domain, with the rest obtained from reference TRBV2 and TRBJ2-3, is as follows: EPEVTQTPSHQVTQMGQEVILRCVPISNHLYFYWYRQILGQKVEFLVSFYNNEISEKSEIFDDQFSVERPDGSNFTLKIRSTKLEDSAMYFCASRGGLAGGTQYFGPGTRLTVL.

This chain links TRBV20-1 with TRBJ2-3, with D perhaps TRBD1 (6 bases). V was trimmed by 8 bases and J by 2 bases, leaving 20 bases between them. Per the germline V gene, CDR1 is DFQATT and CDR2 is SNEGSKA (reference sequence). CDR3 length: 15 amino acids. DNA of the CDR3: TGCAGTTTTCGTCAGGCAGGGGTCCTCACAGATACGCAGTATTTT. It codes for CSFRQAGVLTDTQYF.

V and J are TRBV29-1 and TRBJ2-1, with D maybe TRBD1 (6 bases). Trimming pared 6 bases from V and 8 bases from J, leaving 11 bases between. This CDR3 contains 11 residues. Germline V gene data show CDR1 as SQVTM and CDR2 as ANQGSEA. In DNA, the CDR3 is TGCAGCGTGGGACATGGGGATGAGCAGTTCTTC. This gives the protein CSVGHGDEQFF.